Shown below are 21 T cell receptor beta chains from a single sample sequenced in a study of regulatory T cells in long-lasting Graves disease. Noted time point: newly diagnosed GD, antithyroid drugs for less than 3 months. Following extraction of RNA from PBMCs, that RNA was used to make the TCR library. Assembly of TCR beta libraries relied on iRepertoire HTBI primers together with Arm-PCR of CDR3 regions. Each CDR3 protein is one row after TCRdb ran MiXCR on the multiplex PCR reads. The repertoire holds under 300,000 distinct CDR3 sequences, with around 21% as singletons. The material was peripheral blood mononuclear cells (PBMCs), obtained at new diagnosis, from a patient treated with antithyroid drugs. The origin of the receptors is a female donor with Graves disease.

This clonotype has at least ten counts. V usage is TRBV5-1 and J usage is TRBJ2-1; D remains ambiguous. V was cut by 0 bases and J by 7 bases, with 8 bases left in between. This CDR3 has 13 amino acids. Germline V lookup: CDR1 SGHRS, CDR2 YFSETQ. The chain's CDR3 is CASSLAPLNEQFF. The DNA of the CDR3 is TGCGCCAGCAGCTTGGCCCCCTTGAATGAGCAGTTCTTC.

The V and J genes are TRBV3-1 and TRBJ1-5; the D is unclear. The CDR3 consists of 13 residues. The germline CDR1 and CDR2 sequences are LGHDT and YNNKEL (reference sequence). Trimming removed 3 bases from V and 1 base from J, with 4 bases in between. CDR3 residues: CASSHASNQPQHF. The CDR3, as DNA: TGTGCCAGCAGCCATGCCAGCAATCAGCCCCAGCATTTT.

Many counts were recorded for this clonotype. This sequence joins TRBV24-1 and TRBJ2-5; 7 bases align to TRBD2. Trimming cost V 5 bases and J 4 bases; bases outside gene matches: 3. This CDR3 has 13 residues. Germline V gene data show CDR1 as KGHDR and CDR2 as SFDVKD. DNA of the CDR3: TGTGCCACCAGTGGAGGGGAGGGAGAGACCCAGTACTTC. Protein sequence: CATSGGEGETQYF.

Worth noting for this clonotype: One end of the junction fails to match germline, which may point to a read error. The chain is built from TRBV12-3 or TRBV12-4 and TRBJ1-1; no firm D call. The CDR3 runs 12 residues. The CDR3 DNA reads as TGTGCCAGCAGCTTGAGAGGGTTTGAAGCTCTCTTT. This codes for CASSLRGFEALF.

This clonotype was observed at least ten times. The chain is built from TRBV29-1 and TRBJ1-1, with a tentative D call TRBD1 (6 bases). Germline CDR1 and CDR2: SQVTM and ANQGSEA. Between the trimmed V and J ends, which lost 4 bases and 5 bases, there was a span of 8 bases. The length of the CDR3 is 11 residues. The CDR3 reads CSVVGGTEAFF. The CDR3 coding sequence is TGCAGCGTTGTAGGGGGGACTGAAGCTTTCTTT.

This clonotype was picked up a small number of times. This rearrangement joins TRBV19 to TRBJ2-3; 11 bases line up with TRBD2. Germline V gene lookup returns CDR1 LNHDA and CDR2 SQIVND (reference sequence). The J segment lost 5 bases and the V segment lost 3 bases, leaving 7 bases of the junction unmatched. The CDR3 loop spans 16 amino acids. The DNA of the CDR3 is TGTGCCAGTAGTATCATAGCGGGAGGGCGGGGAGATACGCAGTATTTT. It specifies CASSIIAGGRGDTQYF.

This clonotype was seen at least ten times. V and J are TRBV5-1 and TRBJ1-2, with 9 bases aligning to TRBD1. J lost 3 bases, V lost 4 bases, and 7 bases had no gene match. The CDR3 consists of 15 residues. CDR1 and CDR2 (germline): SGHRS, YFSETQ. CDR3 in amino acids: CASSLRQGVDYGYTF. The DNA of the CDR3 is TGCGCCAGCAGCCTCCGACAGGGGGTCGACTATGGCTACACCTTC.

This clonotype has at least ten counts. The CDR3: CASSGLAGVTDTQYF. CDR3 DNA sequence: TGTGCCAGCAGCGGACTAGCGGGGGTCACAGATACGCAGTATTTT. The chain links TRBV12-3 or TRBV12-4 to TRBJ2-3; 13 bases line up with TRBD2. The CDR3 is 15 residues long. Trimming removed 6 bases from V and 2 bases from J; junction bases left unmatched: 2.

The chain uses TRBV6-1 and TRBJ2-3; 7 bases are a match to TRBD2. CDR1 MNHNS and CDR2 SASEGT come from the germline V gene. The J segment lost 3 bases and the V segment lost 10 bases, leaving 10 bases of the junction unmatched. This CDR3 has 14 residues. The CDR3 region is CATASGEGTDTQYF. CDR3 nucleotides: TGTGCCACTGCTTCGGGGGAGGGGACAGATACGCAGTATTTT.

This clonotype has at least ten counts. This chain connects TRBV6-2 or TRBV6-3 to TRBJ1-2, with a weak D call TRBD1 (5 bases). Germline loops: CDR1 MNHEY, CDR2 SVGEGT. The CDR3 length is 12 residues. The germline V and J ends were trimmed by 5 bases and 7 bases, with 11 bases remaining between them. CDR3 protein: CASSGTYPGYTF. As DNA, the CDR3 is TGTGCCAGCAGTGGGACTTACCCTGGCTACACCTTC.

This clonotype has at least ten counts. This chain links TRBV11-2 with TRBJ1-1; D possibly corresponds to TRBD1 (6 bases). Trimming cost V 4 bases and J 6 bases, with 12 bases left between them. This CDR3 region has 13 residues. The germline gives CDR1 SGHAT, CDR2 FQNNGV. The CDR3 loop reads CASSYPGGPEAFF. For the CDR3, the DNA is TGTGCCAGCAGCTACCCCGGGGGGCCTGAAGCTTTCTTT.

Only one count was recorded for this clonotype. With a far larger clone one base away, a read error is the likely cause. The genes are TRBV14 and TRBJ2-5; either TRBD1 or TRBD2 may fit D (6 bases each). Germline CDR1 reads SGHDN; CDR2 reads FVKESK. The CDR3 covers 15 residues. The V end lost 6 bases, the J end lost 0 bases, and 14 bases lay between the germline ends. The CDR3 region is CASRAGRGDQETQYF. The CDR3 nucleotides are TGTGCCAGCAGGGCCGGTAGGGGGGACCAAGAGACCCAGTACTTC.

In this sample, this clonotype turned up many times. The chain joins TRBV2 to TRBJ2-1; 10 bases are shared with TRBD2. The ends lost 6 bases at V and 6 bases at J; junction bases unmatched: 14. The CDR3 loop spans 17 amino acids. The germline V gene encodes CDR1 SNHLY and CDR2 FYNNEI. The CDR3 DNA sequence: TGTGCCAGCAGGAGGGGAACTAGCGGGAAACCTCGCAATGAGCAGTTCTTC. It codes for CASRRGTSGKPRNEQFF.

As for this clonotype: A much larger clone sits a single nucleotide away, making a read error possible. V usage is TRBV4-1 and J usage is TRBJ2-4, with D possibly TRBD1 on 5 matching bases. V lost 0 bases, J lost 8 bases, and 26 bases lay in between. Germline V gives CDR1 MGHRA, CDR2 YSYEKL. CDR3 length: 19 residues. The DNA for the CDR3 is TGCGCCAGCAGCCAAGATGTCCTCCTGTTGTGGCAGGGTTGGGACATTCAGTACTTC. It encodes CASSQDVLLLWQGWDIQYF.

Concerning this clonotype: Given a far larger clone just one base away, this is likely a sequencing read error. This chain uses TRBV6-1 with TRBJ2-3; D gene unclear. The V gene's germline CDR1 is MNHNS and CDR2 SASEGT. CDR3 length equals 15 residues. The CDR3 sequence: CVSSPDWTGTDTQYF. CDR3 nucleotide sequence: TGTGTCAGCAGTCCCGACTGGACCGGCACAGATACGCAGTATTTT.

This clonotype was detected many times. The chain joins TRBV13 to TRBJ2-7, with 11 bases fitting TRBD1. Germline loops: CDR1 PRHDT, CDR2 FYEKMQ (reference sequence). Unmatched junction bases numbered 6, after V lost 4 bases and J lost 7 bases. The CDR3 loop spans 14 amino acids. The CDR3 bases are TGTGCCAGCAGCTCCCGGGACAGGGGGGGAGAGCAGTACTTC. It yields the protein CASSSRDRGGEQYF.

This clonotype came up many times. DNA for the CDR3: TGTGCCAGCAGTGAAGCGGGGGGCACTGAAGCTTTCTTT. It is translated as CASSEAGGTEAFF. The chain has TRBV2 and TRBJ1-1; the D gene is possibly TRBD1 (5 bases). Deletions cut 0 bases from V and 4 bases from J, with 6 bases between. CDR3 size: 13 residues. The V gene's germline CDR1 is SNHLY and CDR2 FYNNEI.

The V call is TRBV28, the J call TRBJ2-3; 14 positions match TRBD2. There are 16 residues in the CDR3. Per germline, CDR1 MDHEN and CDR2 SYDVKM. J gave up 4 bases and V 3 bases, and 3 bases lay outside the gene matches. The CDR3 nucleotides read TGTGCCAGCAGTTTTGCGACTAGCGGGGGGGCAGATACGCAGTATTTT. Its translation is CASSFATSGGADTQYF.

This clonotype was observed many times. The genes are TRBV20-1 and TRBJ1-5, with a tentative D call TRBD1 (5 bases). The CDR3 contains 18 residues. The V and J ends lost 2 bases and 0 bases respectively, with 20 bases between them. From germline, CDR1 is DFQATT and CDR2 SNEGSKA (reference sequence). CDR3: CSARFRGGGTHSNQPQHF. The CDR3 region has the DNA TGCAGTGCTAGATTCCGCGGGGGGGGAACACATAGCAATCAGCCCCAGCATTTT.

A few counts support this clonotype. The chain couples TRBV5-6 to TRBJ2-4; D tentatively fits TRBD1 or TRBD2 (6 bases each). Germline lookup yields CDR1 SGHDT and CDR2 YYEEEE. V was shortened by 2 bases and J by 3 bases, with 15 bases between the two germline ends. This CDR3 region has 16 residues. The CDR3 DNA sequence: TGTGCCAGCAGCTTTTCTTCCAGGGGAGGCAAAAACATTCAGTACTTC. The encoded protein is CASSFSSRGGKNIQYF.

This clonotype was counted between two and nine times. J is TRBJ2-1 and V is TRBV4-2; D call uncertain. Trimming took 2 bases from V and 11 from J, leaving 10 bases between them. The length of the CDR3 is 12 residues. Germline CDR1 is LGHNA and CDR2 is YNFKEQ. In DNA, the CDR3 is TGTGCCAGCAGCCAATCTGGGAATAAGCAGTTCTTC. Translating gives CASSQSGNKQFF.